This T cell receptor (beta chain) was sequenced in a study of T cells after yellow fever vaccination. The germline V and J ends were trimmed by 4 bases and 2 bases, with 12 bases remaining between them. CDR1 is MNHEY and CDR2 is SVGAGI in the germline V gene. CDR3 length equals 14 residues. This clonotype was detected ten times or more. One entry per CDR3 protein results from TCRdb running MiXCR on the 5' RACE reads. The top ten hold about 0.9% of the sample, which has under 250,000 distinct CDR3 sequences, less than 9% seen once. The rearrangement joins TRBV6-5 to TRBJ2-7; a weak D match, TRBD1 (5 bases). The sequencing used CD4+ T cells sorted from PBMCs, collected 15 days after the yellow fever booster vaccination. The receptor was isolated from a man aged 30 to 45 who received the YFV17D yellow fever vaccine. This CDR3 reads CASSSGFPTYEQYF. Written as DNA, the CDR3 is TGTGCCAGCAGTTCAGGGTTCCCCACCTACGAGCAGTACTTC.